Listed here are 19 T cell receptor beta chains from one sample, sequenced in a study of blood T cell repertoires in COVID-19. Produced via immunoSEQ multiplex PCR; TCRdb's table is partial and in-frame only. The sample records 50,000 to 60,000 clones, 81% being singletons. Sequenced: peripheral blood. The receptors were gathered from a woman of 80 years or more with COVID-19, enrolled during active disease.

This sequence joins TRBV25-1 and TRBJ2-5, with 8 bases lining up with TRBD1. The CDR3 covers 16 residues. The germline V gene encodes CDR1 MGHDK and CDR2 SYGVNS. V shed 4 bases, J shed 3 bases, and the junction held 10 bases outside the gene matches. The CDR3 DNA follows: TGTGCCAGCAGTGGGGCCCCGGGACAGGACAAAGAGACCCAGTACTTC. The encoded protein is CASSGAPGQDKETQYF. The entire variable domain, with the rest obtained from reference TRBV25-1 and TRBJ2-5, is as follows: EADIYQTPRYLVIGTGKKITLECSQTMGHDKMYWYQQDPGMELHLIHYSYGVNSTEKGDLSSESTVSRIRTEHFPLTLESARPSHTSQYLCASSGAPGQDKETQYFGPGTRLLVL.

As DNA, the CDR3 is TGCGCCAGCAGCCATGGGCCGGACTACGAGCAGTACTTC. It encodes CASSHGPDYEQYF. The chain employs TRBV4-1 and TRBJ2-7; D not certain. The length of the CDR3 is 13 residues. With 3 bases removed from V and 3 bases from J, the gap between germline ends came to 9 bases. Per germline, CDR1 MGHRA and CDR2 YSYEKL.

The V and J genes are TRBV7-8 and TRBJ2-3; TRBD1 aligns across 7 bases. Per germline, CDR1 SGHVS and CDR2 FQNEAQ. CDR3 size: 16 residues. V gave up 5 bases and J gave up 4 bases; unmatched junction bases: 12. CDR3 DNA: TGTGCCAGCAGCCCCGAGGGGGCAGGGTGGTCAGATACGCAGTATTTT. Translated: CASSPEGAGWSDTQYF.

The chain links TRBV5-4 to TRBJ2-5, with 13 bases identical to TRBD2. After removal of 0 bases from V and 3 bases from J, the junction contained 5 bases not matched to a gene. The CDR3 totals 17 residues. The germline gives CDR1 SGHNT, CDR2 YYREEE (reference sequence). The CDR3 coding sequence is TGTGCCAGCAGCTTGGATTTGGGGACTAGCGGGAAAGAGACCCAGTACTTC. Its protein product is CASSLDLGTSGKETQYF.

This clone was found once. This chain joins TRBV20-1 and TRBJ2-1; 12 bases fit TRBD2. The CDR3 is 16 amino acids. Germline trimming cut 3 bases from V and 2 bases from J; bases unmatched to any gene: 5. From germline, CDR1 is DFQATT and CDR2 SNEGSKA (reference sequence). CDR3: CSASRGLAGPYNEQFF. CDR3 sequence (DNA): TGCAGTGCTAGTCGCGGACTAGCGGGACCCTACAATGAGCAGTTCTTC.

This clone appeared once. The rearrangement joins TRBV18 to TRBJ1-2; D is unclear. This CDR3 is built from 14 residues. V gave up 2 bases and J gave up 1 base, with 8 bases separating them. Per the germline V gene, CDR1 is KGHSH and CDR2 is LQKENI. CDR3 sequence reads: CASSPTEGNYGYTF. The CDR3 DNA reads TGTGCCAGCTCACCAACCGAGGGTAACTATGGCTACACCTTC.

The rearrangement joins TRBV3-1 (or the pseudogene TRBV3-2) to TRBJ2-5; TRBD2 aligns across 15 bases. The V and J ends lost 4 bases and 5 bases, in that order; junction bases with no gene match: 5. Germline-derived CDR1 and CDR2 are LGHDT and YNNKEL (reference sequence). This CDR3 region has 16 residues. The DNA of the CDR3 is TGTGCCAGCAGCCGGGGACTAGCGGGAGGTCAGGAGACCCAGTACTTC. This sequence encodes CASSRGLAGGQETQYF.

A few counts support this clone. This rearrangement joins TRBV5-1 to TRBJ2-2, with D unclear. Per germline, CDR1 SGHRS and CDR2 YFSETQ. This CDR3 is built from 14 residues. Trimming took off 0 bases at V and 4 bases at J, with 7 bases between the two ends. The CDR3 loop is CASSLEPSTGELFF. CDR3 sequence (DNA): TGCGCCAGCAGCTTGGAGCCGAGCACCGGGGAGCTGTTTTTT.

This rearrangement joins TRBV25-1 to TRBJ2-1; TRBD2 aligns across 16 bases. Germline CDR1 MGHDK, CDR2 SYGVNS. V gave up 3 bases and J gave up 4 bases; unmatched junction bases: 3. The CDR3 sequence is 17 residues long. This CDR3 is CASSDPGLAGGYNEQFF. The CDR3 coding sequence is TGTGCCAGCAGTGATCCGGGACTAGCGGGAGGGTACAATGAGCAGTTCTTC.

This chain connects TRBV5-1 to TRBJ2-3, with 7 bases fitting TRBD2. Germline assignment: CDR1 SGHRS and CDR2 YFSETQ. The CDR3 extends over 16 amino acids. Trimming removed 4 bases from V and 4 bases from J; junction bases left unmatched: 12. CDR3: CASSPLGGGPPDTQYF. The DNA of the CDR3 is TGCGCCAGCAGCCCTCTGGGGGGAGGGCCCCCAGATACGCAGTATTTT.

This clone was counted a few times. The chain combines TRBV5-4 with TRBJ2-1; no firm D call. Germline loops: CDR1 SGHNT, CDR2 YYREEE (reference sequence). The CDR3 runs 12 residues. Deletions cut 1 base from V and 8 bases from J, with 7 bases between. The CDR3 region has the DNA TGTGCCAGCAGCTTGCTGGGCGATGAGCAGTTCTTC. This codes for CASSLLGDEQFF.

The table lists this clone with a count of one. This chain connects TRBV18 to TRBJ2-2; 8 bases fit TRBD1. CDR1 and CDR2 (germline): KGHSH, LQKENI. Germline trimming cut 5 bases from V and 7 bases from J; bases unmatched to any gene: 3. This CDR3 is 13 amino acids long. The CDR3 reads CASSTGGVGELFF. In DNA, the CDR3 is TGTGCCAGCTCAACAGGGGGTGTCGGGGAGCTGTTTTTT.

V and J are TRBV7-6 and TRBJ2-3; a weak D match, TRBD2 (6 bases). Between the trimmed V and J ends, which lost 5 bases and 4 bases, there was a span of 13 bases. CDR3 size: 14 residues. Germline CDR1 and CDR2: SGHVS and FNYEAQ. This CDR3 is CASSPPGVPDTQYF. The DNA for the CDR3 is TGTGCCAGCAGCCCTCCGGGGGTCCCAGATACGCAGTATTTT.

This chain joins TRBV6-5 and TRBJ1-1; 11 positions agree with TRBD1. V trimming: 6 bases; J trimming: 4 bases; junction bases outside the gene matches: 4. CDR1 is MNHEY and CDR2 is SVGAGI in the germline V gene. CDR3 length: 14 amino acids. This CDR3 is CASRDRGLRTEAFF. DNA of the CDR3: TGTGCCAGCAGGGACAGGGGGCTTCGCACTGAAGCTTTCTTT.

This rearrangement joins TRBV6-5 to TRBJ1-2, with 8 bases aligning to TRBD1. The CDR3 has 15 amino acids. The ends lost 7 bases at V and 7 bases at J; junction bases unmatched: 14. Germline-derived CDR1 and CDR2 are MNHEY and SVGAGI. CDR3: CASNTPVQGEFGYTF. The DNA for the CDR3 is TGTGCCAGCAATACACCGGTACAGGGGGAATTTGGCTACACCTTC.

The V call is TRBV30, the J call TRBJ2-2; maybe TRBD2 (5 bases). The germline CDR1 and CDR2 sequences are GTSNPN and SVGIG (reference sequence). Trimming left V 0 bases short and J 6 bases short, with 8 bases between. The CDR3 is made up of 13 amino acids. For the CDR3, the DNA is TGTGCCTGGAGTGTATCGAGGGCCGGGGAGCTGTTTTTT. Its translation: CAWSVSRAGELFF.

Many counts were recorded for this clone. The chain links TRBV5-4 to TRBJ2-7, with D hard to call. The CDR3 sequence is 17 residues long. Germline values: CDR1 SGHNT, CDR2 YYREEE (reference sequence). V gave up 4 bases and J gave up 2 bases, with 22 bases separating them. For the CDR3, the DNA is TGTGCCAGCAGCCTCCAGGTTGGCAGCTCATTCACCTACGAGCAGTACTTC. It translates to CASSLQVGSSFTYEQYF.

The V gene is TRBV6-5, the J gene TRBJ1-1; D gene ambiguous. V shed 4 bases and J shed 0 bases, with 3 bases lying between them. Germline V lookup: CDR1 MNHEY, CDR2 SVGAGI. This CDR3 contains 12 residues. The CDR3, as DNA: TGTGCCAGCAGTTCCGTGAACACTGAAGCTTTCTTT. It encodes CASSSVNTEAFF.

This rearrangement joins TRBV27 to TRBJ2-1; 8 bases are shared with TRBD2. Germline V lookup: CDR1 MNHEY, CDR2 SMNVEV (reference sequence). After removal of 6 bases from V and 3 bases from J, the junction contained 10 bases not matched to a gene. The CDR3 contains 16 residues. The CDR3 DNA follows: TGTGCCAGCAGGCAAATAAGCGGGAGTATCTACAATGAGCAGTTCTTC. Residues: CASRQISGSIYNEQFF.